A single T cell receptor (beta chain) is shown here with its context. This clone is assessed as large (0.1 to 1%). The target of this receptor is not known. No quality values exist for individual bases; no much larger clone is one base distant. In the same sample, other DNA sequences code for this CDR3. Library preparation employed the immunoSEQ multiplex PCR assay. Rearranged TCR beta chain sequences were amplified using the hsTCRB Kit according to the manufacturer's protocol. Sequencing of TCRB libraries was carried out on an Illumina MiSeq. The source study handled its data this way. The kit vendor's proprietary platform handled demultiplexing, trimming and gene mapping. This is the immuneACCESS table as TCRdb keeps it, with only in-frame sequences that have V and J called. A part of the clones is gone; compared with another copy, unresolved V genes explain less than half, and the rest is unexplained. The V and J calls and clone size were taken over from that table, and D and trimming were inferred from the DNA. The sample includes some 29,000 clones, with roughly 80% observed a single time. Roughly a sixth of the sample is taken by the ten largest.

The sample originates from a study of a mutant IDH1 vaccine in newly diagnosed glioma (dated by TCRdb to the early 2020s). For the wider study: Patients were given eight vaccinations, in weeks 1, 3, 5, 7, 11, 15, 19 and 23, which matched visits V03 through V10. For exploratory analyses, longitudinal TCRB deep sequencing was carried out in approximately 25 treated patients wherever samples were available. Of the approximately 34 treated patients, around 62% were male and around 40% were female, and a mean age of approximately 40 years was recorded. Prior to enrollment, standard therapy consisting of radiotherapy alone, temozolomide alone, or radiochemotherapy with temozolomide had been administered to patients, with the combination being received by most patients. Peripheral blood samples were drawn at six visits, namely V03 (baseline), V05, V07, V10, V12 and V13. Vaccination was initiated 4-6 weeks after radiotherapy alone, or concurrently with temozolomide cycles in the chemotherapy-containing groups. Broader findings and caveats from the paper: PBMC samples for TCRB deep sequencing were selected based on availability. Across multiple MHC alleles, vaccine-induced immune responses were seen in more than 80% of patients. According to the authors, sample limitations meant that analyses of patient blood samples could not be reproduced. Pseudoprogression seemed to be unrelated to changes in the top peripheral T cell clonotypes found by TCRB sequencing.

The time point label of this sample denotes: week 23, last vaccination. Each vaccine dose was 300 ug of a 20-mer mutant IDH1 peptide in Montanide, given subcutaneously with topical imiquimod. The donors had newly diagnosed IDH1-mutant astrocytomas of WHO grade 3 or 4 that showed loss of nuclear ATRX. The samples were drawn from NOA16, a multicentre, single-arm, open-label phase I trial in Germany that tested a mutant IDH1 peptide vaccine in humans for the first time. The DNeasy Blood and Tissue Kit was used to extract genomic DNA from EDTA blood for TCRB sequencing. V and J are truncated by 0 bases and 0 bases respectively, leaving an intervening sequence of 9 bases. From a lookup of the germline V gene, CDR1 and CDR2 are MGHRA and YSYEKL. The CDR3 holds 16 amino acids from the cysteine to the phenylalanine. The sequence is cut down to CDR3 DNA, 48 bases in frame from base 1.

Recombination joined TRBV4-1 with TRBJ1-3; TRBD1 is perhaps the D gene, given 5 matching bases. This receptor was identified in a woman aged 25-40 years with glioma. Material: PBMCs, obtained from a glioma patient whose treatment included an IDH1 peptide vaccine. The DNA sequence is given as TGCGCCAGCAGCCAAGATTCGGGGGGCTCTGGAAACACCATATATTTT. Its protein product is CASSQDSGGSGNTIYF.